One sample yielded the 27 T cell receptor beta chains listed below, sequenced in a study of T cells after yellow fever vaccination. MiXCR, applied by TCRdb to the 5' RACE reads, yields one record per CDR3 protein. The table lists 300,000 or so distinct CDR3 sequences, roughly 13% of them singletons. The sequenced sample was CD4+ T cells sorted from PBMCs, obtained 45 days after the yellow fever booster vaccination. These receptors came from a man between 25 and 39 years old who received the YFV17D yellow fever vaccine.

Many counts were recorded for this clonotype. This rearrangement joins TRBV7-2 to TRBJ2-1; TRBD2 agrees at 10 bases. J lost 5 bases, V lost 5 bases, and 9 bases had no gene match. Looked up from germline, CDR1 is SGHTA and CDR2 is FQGNSA. The CDR3 totals 16 residues. CDR3 protein: CASSLRLLAGDNEQFF. CDR3 in DNA: TGTGCCAGCAGCCTCAGGCTGCTAGCGGGGGACAATGAGCAGTTCTTC.

The rearrangement links TRBV3-1 to TRBJ1-2; TRBD1 is a possible D gene (5 bases). The germline V gene encodes CDR1 LGHDT and CDR2 YNNKEL (reference sequence). V shed 4 bases and J shed 3 bases, with 12 bases lying between them. CDR3 length: 14 residues. CDR3 bases: TGTGCCAGCAGCCCGCCCTCGGGGGACTATGGCTACACCTTC. This codes for CASSPPSGDYGYTF.

This clonotype was detected only a few times. The chain joins TRBV7-2 to TRBJ2-7; 10 positions match TRBD2. The V gene's germline CDR1 is SGHTA and CDR2 FQGNSA. Unmatched junction bases numbered 13, after V lost 4 bases and J lost 7 bases. CDR3 length equals 16 residues. The CDR3 is CASSSLGLAGVGEQYF. CDR3 nucleotides: TGTGCCAGCAGCTCCCTCGGGCTAGCGGGAGTAGGGGAGCAGTACTTC.

This clonotype appeared a few times. This sequence joins TRBV4-2 and TRBJ2-1, with D tentatively TRBD1 or TRBD2 (5 bases each). The CDR3 extends over 15 amino acids. In germline, CDR1 is LGHNA, CDR2 YNFKEQ. The V end lost 4 bases, the J end lost 6 bases, and 16 bases lay between the germline ends. Written as DNA, the CDR3 is TGTGCCAGCAGCCGAACGGGGACCGAGAGCAATGAGCAGTTCTTC. Translation gives CASSRTGTESNEQFF.

This chain connects TRBV5-5 to TRBJ2-2; D unresolved. The CDR3 has 13 amino acids. In germline, CDR1 is SGHKS, CDR2 YYEKEE (reference sequence). Trimming took 3 bases from V and 5 from J, leaving 8 bases between them. The CDR3 is CASSSRQTGELFF. The DNA for the CDR3 is TGTGCCAGCAGCTCTCGGCAGACCGGGGAGCTGTTTTTT.

The rearrangement links TRBV7-2 to TRBJ2-7; TRBD2 matches 14 bases. Trimming at V came to 0 bases and at J to 1 base, leaving 5 bases not matched to a gene. CDR3 length equals 18 residues. In germline, CDR1 is SGHTA, CDR2 FQGNSA. CDR3 region: CASSLAGLAGVGSYEQYF. DNA of the CDR3: TGTGCCAGCAGCTTAGCGGGACTAGCGGGAGTTGGTTCCTACGAGCAGTACTTC.

This clonotype came up a few times. The chain uses TRBV24-1 and TRBJ2-1, with no clear D. CDR1 is KGHDR, CDR2 SFDVKD, per germline. V shed 2 bases and J shed 0 bases, with 16 bases lying between them. CDR3 length: 18 residues. CDR3 residues: CATSDSSQRYSSYNEQFF. The CDR3 DNA is TGTGCCACCAGTGATTCTAGTCAACGGTATTCCTCCTACAATGAGCAGTTCTTC.

This clonotype was picked up a small number of times. The DNA for the CDR3 is TGTGCCAGCAGCCGAGAGGTGGGGGAGCAGTTCTTC. Its translation is CASSREVGEQFF. This chain uses TRBV7-2 with TRBJ2-1; D is unresolved. The CDR3 runs to 12 residues. V lost 5 bases and J lost 10, with 12 bases in between. Germline CDR1 reads SGHTA; CDR2 reads FQGNSA. Complete variable domain (other parts from reference TRBV7-2 and TRBJ2-1): GAGVSQSPSNKVTEKGKDVELRCDPISGHTALYWYRQSLGQGLEFLIYFQGNSAPDKSGLPSDRFSAERTGGSVSTLTIQRTQQEDSAVYLCASSREVGEQFFGPGTRLTVL.

This clonotype has ten or more counts. The rearrangement joins TRBV12-3 or TRBV12-4 to TRBJ2-1, with 9 bases identical to TRBD2. J lost 8 bases, V lost 2 bases, and 19 bases had no gene match. The CDR3 spans 19 residues. CDR3 sequence (DNA): TGTGCCAGCAGTTTATCCGCAAGAGGGGTTGCGGGAGGGCCCGATGAGCAGTTCTTC. This encodes CASSLSARGVAGGPDEQFF.

This clonotype has only a few counts. The chain links TRBV7-6 to TRBJ1-3; 7 bases match TRBD1. V shed 6 bases and J 0 bases; nucleotides not matched to a gene: 5. CDR1 and CDR2 (germline): SGHVS, FNYEAQ. This CDR3 has 15 residues. CDR3 protein: CASSQRTGSGNTIYF. For the CDR3, the DNA is TGTGCCAGCAGTCAAAGGACAGGCTCTGGAAACACCATATATTTT.

The chain combines TRBV6-1 with TRBJ2-5, with 8 bases matching TRBD1. With 2 bases clipped from V and 1 base from J, the junction kept 3 bases outside the gene matches. Germline V gene data show CDR1 as MNHNS and CDR2 as SASEGT. The CDR3 totals 15 residues. This CDR3 is CASSELDRGQETQYF. The CDR3 nucleotides read TGTGCCAGCAGTGAACTTGACAGGGGCCAAGAGACCCAGTACTTC.

Only a few counts were recorded for this clonotype. The rearrangement uses TRBV3-1 and TRBJ2-2, with TRBD2 identical over 10 bases. From germline, CDR1 is LGHDT and CDR2 YNNKEL (reference sequence). The V and J ends lost 0 bases and 2 bases, in that order; junction bases with no gene match: 3. This CDR3 spans 17 amino acids. CDR3 residues: CASSQDGLADNTGELFF. The CDR3 region has the DNA TGTGCCAGCAGCCAAGATGGACTAGCGGATAACACCGGGGAGCTGTTTTTT.

This chain uses TRBV5-1 with TRBJ2-2; 9 bases map to TRBD2. Germline V gives CDR1 SGHRS, CDR2 YFSETQ. The CDR3 extends over 15 amino acids. Losses at the gene ends were 6 bases for V and 6 bases for J; bases not matched to a gene: 9. This CDR3 is CASTQASGNAGELFF. The CDR3 DNA is TGCGCCAGCACCCAAGCTAGCGGGAATGCCGGGGAGCTGTTTTTT.

As for this clonotype: At one end the junction does not follow the germline gene, possibly because of a read error. The chain employs TRBV25-1 and TRBJ1-1; a possible D gene is TRBD1 (5 bases). The CDR3 spans 13 residues. Per the germline V gene, CDR1 is MGHDK and CDR2 is SYGVNS. The CDR3 sequence: CASSDMGQGSNTF. The CDR3 DNA reads TGTGCCAGCAGTGATATGGGTCAGGGTAGTAATACATTT.

The rearrangement joins TRBV18 to TRBJ2-7; D perhaps matches TRBD2 (5 bases). This CDR3 has 13 amino acids. The germline V gene has CDR1 KGHSH and CDR2 LQKENI. V gave up 4 bases and J gave up 2 bases, with 9 bases separating them. The CDR3 region has the DNA TGTGCCAGCTCACGCGAGCGGACCTACGAGCAGTACTTC. Protein product: CASSRERTYEQYF.

The CDR3 DNA is TGTGCCAGCAGCTTAGAGATAGCGGGAGGGCATGGGACCCAGTACTTC. Amino acids: CASSLEIAGGHGTQYF. V and J are TRBV7-2 and TRBJ2-5; 11 positions agree with TRBD2. The CDR3 runs to 16 residues. Germline V gene sequence: CDR1 SGHTA, CDR2 FQGNSA. V shed 1 base, J shed 7 bases, and the junction held 8 bases outside the gene matches.

This clonotype was found many times. The rearrangement links TRBV7-6 to TRBJ2-7, with no clear D. V was pared by 2 bases and J by 4 bases, with 9 bases between. The CDR3 sequence is 13 residues long. Germline loops: CDR1 SGHVS, CDR2 FNYEAQ. CDR3 in amino acids: CASSLQDPYEQYF. The CDR3 nucleotides are TGTGCCAGCAGCTTACAGGACCCGTACGAGCAGTACTTC.

A few counts support this clonotype. The chain joins TRBV19 to TRBJ1-4; 7 nucleotides align to TRBD1. With 5 bases clipped from V and 10 bases from J, the junction kept 16 bases outside the gene matches. This CDR3 is built from 16 residues. Looked up from germline, CDR1 is LNHDA and CDR2 is SQIVND (reference sequence). As DNA, the CDR3 is TGTGCCAGTAGTTCTTCAAACAGGGGAATGACTGGAAAACTGTTTTTT. It specifies CASSSSNRGMTGKLFF. Complete variable domain (other parts from reference TRBV19 and TRBJ1-4): DGGITQSPKYLFRKEGQNVTLSCEQNLNHDAMYWYRQDPGQGLRLIYYSQIVNDFQKGDIAEGYSVSREKKESFPLTVTSAQKNPTAFYLCASSSSNRGMTGKLFFGSGTQLSVL.

The chain carries TRBV10-2 and TRBJ2-2, with 10 bases matching TRBD2. V gave up 8 bases and J gave up 6 bases; unmatched junction bases: 9. Germline V gene lookup returns CDR1 WSHSY and CDR2 SAAADI. The CDR3 runs 15 residues. The CDR3 loop is CASHASGRLSGELFF. For the CDR3, the DNA is TGCGCCAGCCACGCTAGCGGGAGATTGTCCGGGGAGCTGTTTTTT.

V is TRBV6-1 and J is TRBJ1-1; no clear D gene. Germline-derived CDR1 and CDR2 are MNHNS and SASEGT. Trimming pared 3 bases from V and 7 bases from J, leaving 12 bases between. CDR3 length: 13 amino acids. The CDR3 sequence is CASSESQVHEAFF. In DNA form, the CDR3 reads TGTGCCAGCAGTGAGTCCCAAGTTCATGAAGCTTTCTTT.

The chain employs TRBV12-3 or TRBV12-4 and TRBJ1-1; a weak D match, TRBD1 (5 bases). V was clipped by 6 bases and J by 4 bases, with 15 bases between them. CDR3 length: 14 amino acids. The CDR3 DNA reads TGTGCCAGCAGAAAAACGGGGCCGGGCACTGAAGCTTTCTTT. Translated, it gives CASRKTGPGTEAFF.

The chain uses TRBV4-2 and TRBJ2-5; TRBD2 matches at 9 bases. Germline V gene sequence: CDR1 LGHNA, CDR2 YNFKEQ. The CDR3 spans 15 residues. With V trimmed by 4 bases and J by 5 bases, 8 bases remained unmatched. The CDR3 sequence: CASSRASGKDETQYF. CDR3 coding DNA: TGTGCCAGCAGCCGAGCTAGCGGGAAGGACGAGACCCAGTACTTC.

This clonotype was seen only a few times. This chain uses TRBV12-3 or TRBV12-4 with TRBJ2-7; TRBD1 agrees at 8 bases. The V and J ends lost 4 bases and 1 base, in that order; junction bases with no gene match: 9. The CDR3 extends over 16 amino acids. CDR3 sequence reads: CASSWRGGTGSYEQYF. The CDR3, as DNA: TGTGCCAGCAGTTGGCGTGGCGGGACAGGATCCTACGAGCAGTACTTC.

The chain carries TRBV4-3 and TRBJ2-7; D may match TRBD1 or TRBD2 (5 bases each). Per germline, CDR1 LGHNA and CDR2 YSLEER. The V gene lost 0 bases and the J gene lost 2 bases, with 11 bases spanning the gap. This CDR3 spans 15 amino acids. CDR3 nucleotides: TGCGCCAGCAGCCAAGACGGCAGGGACCCCTACGAGCAGTACTTC. As protein: CASSQDGRDPYEQYF.

This clonotype was counted many times. This chain links TRBV4-2 with TRBJ2-5; D uncertain. V lost 1 base to trimming and J lost 1 base, with 10 bases between them. Germline CDR1 reads LGHNA; CDR2 reads YNFKEQ. The CDR3 runs 15 residues. The CDR3 region is CASSQGAASQETQYF. CDR3 DNA sequence: TGTGCCAGCAGCCAAGGGGCAGCTTCCCAAGAGACCCAGTACTTC.

In this sample, this clonotype turned up a few times. The V call is TRBV5-1, the J call TRBJ2-7; weak D call: TRBD1 (5 bases). CDR1 is SGHRS, CDR2 YFSETQ, per germline. Trimming took off 8 bases at V and 9 bases at J, with 18 bases between the two ends. The CDR3 is 12 residues long. The CDR3 loop is CASGEPQGSQYF. In DNA form, the CDR3 reads TGCGCCAGTGGAGAACCTCAGGGTTCGCAGTACTTC.

This clonotype was found a few times. V usage is TRBV5-1 and J usage is TRBJ1-6; no clear D gene. Between the trimmed V and J ends, which lost 3 bases and 0 bases, there was a span of 4 bases. CDR1 SGHRS and CDR2 YFSETQ come from the germline V gene. The CDR3 consists of 14 residues. CDR3 DNA sequence: TGCGCCAGCAGCTCCAGCTCCTATAATTCACCCCTCCACTTT. Amino acids: CASSSSSYNSPLHF.